The 32 T cell receptor beta chains given below trace back to one sample, sequenced in a study of T cells in Graves' hyperthyroidism and ophthalmopathy. Amplification yielded TCR beta CDR3 regions, with RNA transcripts as the source. The primer set for the first-round RT-PCR of the TCR CDR3 was HTBI. TCRdb independently ran MiXCR on the multiplex PCR reads; one entry per CDR3 protein. Among 750,000 to 900,000 distinct CDR3 sequences, 38% were seen once, and the ten largest hold approximately 8.7%. Specimen: blood. The receptors were sampled from a man between 18 and 35 years old with Graves' hyperthyroidism.

The table lists this clonotype with many counts. The chain recombines TRBV5-1 with TRBJ2-2; D unresolved. The CDR3 runs 15 residues. Germline CDR1 and CDR2: SGHRS and YFSETQ. Trimming pared 4 bases from V and 5 bases from J, leaving 15 bases between. This chain's CDR3 is CASSLRTSNTGELFF. As DNA, the CDR3 is TGCGCCAGCAGCCTACGGACGAGTAATACCGGGGAGCTGTTTTTT.

This chain joins TRBV2 and TRBJ1-2; D perhaps matches TRBD1 (6 bases). The CDR3 runs 14 residues. The germline V gene has CDR1 SNHLY and CDR2 FYNNEI. Trimming removed 6 bases at V and 3 bases at J, with 14 bases between. CDR3 in amino acids: CASSLGGDDYGYTF. In DNA, the CDR3 is TGTGCCAGCAGCTTGGGGGGCGACGACTATGGCTACACCTTC.

This rearrangement joins TRBV19 to TRBJ2-7; a possible D gene is TRBD1 (5 bases). The CDR3 totals 13 residues. The V end lost 9 bases, the J end lost 4 bases, and 16 bases lay between the germline ends. The germline gives CDR1 LNHDA, CDR2 SQIVND (reference sequence). DNA for the CDR3: TGTGCCAGCAGTTCGACAGAACGGTACGAGCAGTACTTC. Amino acids: CASSSTERYEQYF. Looking up the rest from reference TRBV19 and TRBJ2-7 gives the full variable domain: DGGITQSPKYLFRKEGQNVTLSCEQNLNHDAMYWYRQDPGQGLRLIYYSQIVNDFQKGDIAEGYSVSREKKESFPLTVTSAQKNPTAFYLCASSSTERYEQYFGPGTRLTVT.

J is TRBJ2-2 and V is TRBV7-3, with 9 bases matching TRBD2. The trim removed 1 base at V and 3 bases at J, leaving 3 bases unmatched. CDR1 and CDR2 from the germline V gene are SGHTA and FQGTGA. CDR3 length: 16 residues. The CDR3 is CASSLNSGGYTGELFF. CDR3 nucleotides: TGTGCCAGCAGCTTAAATAGCGGGGGATACACCGGGGAGCTGTTTTTT.

This clonotype occurred a few times. The V and J genes are TRBV5-1 and TRBJ2-7; D gene unclear. V was clipped by 4 bases and J by 2 bases, with 16 bases between them. CDR1 is SGHRS, CDR2 YFSETQ, per germline. The CDR3 runs to 15 residues. CDR3 protein: CASSLQFGLPYEQYF. In DNA form, the CDR3 reads TGCGCCAGCAGCCTCCAATTCGGTCTCCCCTACGAGCAGTACTTC. Based on the CDR3 plus reference TRBV5-1 and TRBJ2-7, the full variable domain is KAGVTQTPRYLIKTRGQQVTLSCSPISGHRSVSWYQQTPGQGLQFLFEYFSETQRNKGNFPGRFSGRQFSNSRSEMNVSTLELGDSALYLCASSLQFGLPYEQYFGPGTRLTVT.

The sample holds many counts of this clonotype. The V gene is TRBV29-1, the J gene TRBJ2-7; D remains unclear. Germline V gene sequence: CDR1 SQVTM, CDR2 ANQGSEA. The CDR3 length is 13 residues. Trimming removed 0 bases from V and 2 bases from J, with 8 bases in between. CDR3 residues: CSVEETGAYEQYF. The CDR3 DNA reads TGCAGCGTTGAAGAAACGGGTGCCTACGAGCAGTACTTC.

This clonotype was counted between two and nine times. The chain combines TRBV5-8 with TRBJ1-1, with TRBD1 identical over 8 bases. CDR3 length equals 16 residues. Germline CDR1 SGHTS, CDR2 YDEGEE. With 3 bases clipped from V and 6 bases from J, the junction kept 13 bases outside the gene matches. This chain's CDR3 is CASSWPTGEKGAEAFF. The CDR3 bases are TGTGCCAGCAGCTGGCCGACAGGGGAGAAGGGCGCTGAAGCTTTCTTT.

The chain is built from TRBV7-9 and TRBJ2-5; unclear D gene. Germline CDR1 is SEHNR and CDR2 is FQNEAQ (reference sequence). Trimming took 1 base from V and 5 from J, leaving 14 bases between them. The CDR3 covers 15 residues. The CDR3 nucleotides are TGTGCCAGCAGCTTAGGGGTCAGTACTCCGGAGACCCAGTACTTC. This codes for CASSLGVSTPETQYF.

The V and J genes are TRBV5-1 and TRBJ2-5; 7 bases map to TRBD2. The CDR3 runs 15 residues. Germline values: CDR1 SGHRS, CDR2 YFSETQ. J lost 5 bases, V lost 1 base, and 8 bases had no gene match. CDR3 nucleotide sequence: TGCGCCAGCAGCTTGATCGACGGGAGGTACGAGACCCAGTACTTC. Translated: CASSLIDGRYETQYF.

This clonotype was recorded at least ten times. The chain has TRBV7-2 and TRBJ1-1; perhaps TRBD1 as D (6 bases). The germline gives CDR1 SGHTA, CDR2 FQGNSA. The CDR3 length is 11 residues. The V and J ends lost 8 bases and 11 bases respectively, with 15 bases between them. The CDR3: CASGKQGGAFF. The DNA for the CDR3 is TGTGCCAGCGGCAAACAGGGTGGCGCTTTCTTT.

With regard to this clonotype: This may be a read error: a much more frequent sequence differs by one nucleotide. V and J are TRBV2 and TRBJ2-5, with a tentative D call TRBD1 (5 bases). The CDR3 is 12 residues long. V was clipped by 6 bases and J by 3 bases, with 8 bases between them. The germline V gene encodes CDR1 SNHLY and CDR2 FYNNEI. CDR3 sequence: CASRIREETQYF. CDR3 coding DNA: TGTGCCAGCAGGATCAGGGAAGAGACCCAGTACTTC.

The J gene is TRBJ1-2, the V gene TRBV12-3 or TRBV12-4; TRBD1 matches at 11 bases. Trimming at V came to 9 bases and at J to 6 bases, leaving 9 bases not matched to a gene. The CDR3 runs to 14 residues. Here the CDR3 reads CASNRDRGVNGYTF. The CDR3 nucleotides read TGTGCCAGTAACAGGGACAGGGGGGTGAATGGCTACACCTTC.

With regard to this clonotype: One end of the junction fails to match germline, which may point to a read error. CDR3 nucleotide sequence: TGTGCCGGCAGTGAAGCTAGACAAGAGACCCAGTACTTC. Translating it yields CAGSEARQETQYF. The chain joins TRBV2 to TRBJ2-5, with D uncertain. CDR1 and CDR2 (germline): SNHLY, FYNNEI. This CDR3 is 13 amino acids long.

This chain joins TRBV29-1 and TRBJ2-3; D is unclear. The CDR3 spans 14 residues. Deletions cut 0 bases from V and 0 bases from J, with 7 bases between. From germline, CDR1 is SQVTM and CDR2 ANQGSEA. The CDR3 DNA is TGCAGCGTTGAAGATCCCGTTAGCACAGATACGCAGTATTTT. This gives the protein CSVEDPVSTDTQYF.

This chain joins TRBV19 and TRBJ1-5; D possibly corresponds to TRBD1 (5 bases). The CDR3 runs 14 residues. The germline V gene has CDR1 LNHDA and CDR2 SQIVND (reference sequence). Trimming removed 6 bases at V and 3 bases at J, with 12 bases between. The CDR3 DNA reads TGTGCCAGTAGCCCCGACAGCCTCAATCAGCCCCAGCATTTT. This codes for CASSPDSLNQPQHF.

The chain employs TRBV20-1 and TRBJ1-5; D is unclear. The CDR3 runs to 14 residues. V lost 0 bases and J lost 2, with 8 bases in between. Germline assignment: CDR1 DFQATT and CDR2 SNEGSKA (reference sequence). DNA of the CDR3: TGCAGTGCTAGAGATCGGGAACGCAATCAGCCCCAGCATTTT. Protein sequence: CSARDRERNQPQHF.

In DNA, the CDR3 is TGTGCCAGCAGCCCCCCCGACAGACTCTACGAGCAGTACTTC. This encodes CASSPPDRLYEQYF. The V call is TRBV25-1, the J call TRBJ2-7; the D gene is possibly TRBD1 (5 bases). CDR3 length: 14 amino acids. V lost 6 bases and J lost 3, with 15 bases in between. The V gene's germline CDR1 is MGHDK and CDR2 SYGVNS.

This clonotype was seen only a few times. The genes are TRBV9 and TRBJ1-2, with a tentative D call TRBD1 (5 bases). The V gene's germline CDR1 is SGDLS and CDR2 YYNGEE. Trimming shortened V by 5 bases and J by 4 bases, and 9 bases separated the two germline ends. There are 12 residues in the CDR3. This chain's CDR3 is CASRRQIYGYTF. DNA of the CDR3: TGTGCCAGCAGAAGACAGATCTATGGCTACACCTTC. Full variable domain (outside the CDR3, taken from reference TRBV9 and TRBJ1-2): DSGVTQTPKHLITATGQRVTLRCSPRSGDLSVYWYQQSLDQGLQFLIQYYNGEERAKGNILERFSAQQFPDLHSELNLSSLELGDSALYFCASRRQIYGYTFGSGTRLTVV.

The chain employs TRBV10-3 and TRBJ1-4; 7 bases map to TRBD1. Germline CDR1 reads ENHRY; CDR2 reads SYGVKD. The CDR3 loop spans 11 amino acids. The CDR3 region is CSTGRAEKLFF. CDR3 nucleotides: TGTTCGACAGGGCGAGCTGAAAAACTGTTTTTT.

The chain recombines TRBV5-1 with TRBJ2-2; D may correspond to TRBD1 or TRBD2 (5 bases each). The CDR3 extends over 15 amino acids. The V gene lost 3 bases and the J gene lost 7 bases, with 16 bases spanning the gap. Per germline, CDR1 SGHRS and CDR2 YFSETQ. This chain's CDR3 is CASSYRDGPNGELFF. The DNA of the CDR3 is TGCGCCAGCAGCTACCGGGACGGACCCAACGGGGAGCTGTTTTTT.

This clonotype was observed many times. This chain links TRBV29-1 with TRBJ2-7; 10 nucleotides match TRBD2. The CDR3 is 13 amino acids. The V gene end was trimmed by 6 bases and the J gene end by 2 bases; junction bases not matched to a gene: 4. The V gene's germline CDR1 is SQVTM and CDR2 ANQGSEA. Here the CDR3 DNA reads TGCAGCGTATCAGCGGGAGGGACCTACGAGCAGTACTTC. Translated: CSVSAGGTYEQYF.

The chain links TRBV2 to TRBJ1-4, with TRBD1 as a possible D gene (5 bases). CDR1 and CDR2 (germline): SNHLY, FYNNEI. Trimming removed 1 base from V and 1 base from J, with 10 bases in between. This CDR3 has 16 amino acids. DNA for the CDR3: TGTGCCAGCAGTGAAGGTCAGGGAGGAACTAATGAAAAACTGTTTTTT. Amino acids: CASSEGQGGTNEKLFF.

This rearrangement joins TRBV5-1 to TRBJ2-6; 12 nucleotides line up with TRBD1. The V gene's germline CDR1 is SGHRS and CDR2 YFSETQ. The CDR3 is made up of 20 amino acids. After removal of 0 bases from V and 2 bases from J, the junction contained 9 bases not matched to a gene. DNA for the CDR3: TGCGCCAGCAGCTTGGAAGCCCGTGGGACAGGGGGCGCTGGGGCCAACGTCCTGACTTTC. Its translation: CASSLEARGTGGAGANVLTF.

CDR3 region: CSVEASGSPWDEQFF. The CDR3 nucleotides are TGCAGCGTTGAGGCTAGCGGGAGCCCTTGGGATGAGCAGTTCTTC. The chain couples TRBV29-1 to TRBJ2-1; 10 bases are a match to TRBD2. CDR1 and CDR2 from the germline V gene are SQVTM and ANQGSEA. J gave up 8 bases and V 3 bases, and 10 bases lay outside the gene matches. The CDR3 is 15 amino acids.

The V gene is TRBV10-3, the J gene TRBJ2-2; 7 nucleotides agree with TRBD1. CDR3 length: 14 residues. The germline V gene encodes CDR1 ENHRY and CDR2 SYGVKD. The V segment lost 6 bases and the J segment 6 bases; nucleotides outside the gene matches: 7. The CDR3 region has the DNA TGTGCCATCAGGAGGGACACAGGGGCCGGGGAGCTGTTTTTT. Translating gives CAIRRDTGAGELFF.

The chain joins TRBV7-9 to TRBJ1-4; a weak D match, TRBD1 (5 bases). V shed 1 base and J shed 4 bases, with 16 bases lying between them. There are 17 residues in the CDR3. The germline V gene encodes CDR1 SEHNR and CDR2 FQNEAQ (reference sequence). Here the CDR3 reads CASSLGSTRDSNEKLFF. In nucleotides, the CDR3 is TGTGCCAGCAGCTTAGGATCCACCAGGGATAGTAATGAAAAACTGTTTTTT.

The genes are TRBV20-1 and TRBJ1-5, with 9 bases fitting TRBD1. Per the germline V gene, CDR1 is DFQATT and CDR2 is SNEGSKA (reference sequence). The CDR3 is 15 amino acids. Trimming at V came to 3 bases and at J to 7 bases, leaving 10 bases not matched to a gene. The CDR3 here is CSASDRDREAQPQHF. The CDR3 coding sequence is TGCAGTGCTAGCGATCGGGACAGGGAGGCCCAGCCCCAGCATTTT.

The chain links TRBV6-5 to TRBJ2-7; 7 bases line up with TRBD2. The CDR3 length is 15 residues. V was clipped by 6 bases and J by 12 bases; unmatched bases: 20. The germline V gene encodes CDR1 MNHEY and CDR2 SVGAGI. The CDR3 nucleotides read TGTGCCAGCAGCCCGAGCGGGACCTACCAAGAGACCCTGTACTTC. It is translated as CASSPSGTYQETLYF.

The V call is TRBV12-3 or TRBV12-4, the J call TRBJ1-1, with 8 bases matching TRBD1. This CDR3 region has 15 residues. Trimming cost V 6 bases and J 3 bases; bases outside gene matches: 9. CDR3 sequence reads: CASRPPRTGYTEAFF. The CDR3 DNA sequence: TGTGCCAGCAGGCCACCCAGGACAGGGTACACTGAAGCTTTCTTT.

This chain connects TRBV20-1 to TRBJ1-5, with TRBD1 matching 7 bases. J gave up 3 bases and V 5 bases, and 10 bases lay outside the gene matches. Looked up from germline, CDR1 is DFQATT and CDR2 is SNEGSKA (reference sequence). The CDR3 has 15 residues. The CDR3: CSAYDGTEFNQPQHF. The CDR3 coding sequence is TGCAGTGCTTACGACGGGACAGAATTCAATCAGCCCCAGCATTTT.

The chain joins TRBV4-2 to TRBJ2-7; possible D gene TRBD2, 7 bases. V lost 0 bases to trimming and J lost 6 bases, with 15 bases between them. The CDR3 consists of 15 residues. CDR1 and CDR2 from the germline V gene are LGHNA and YNFKEQ. The CDR3 region has the DNA TGTGCCAGCAGCCAAGATACGGGGGGCGAAGTCGAGCAGTACTTC. Protein sequence: CASSQDTGGEVEQYF.

This chain joins TRBV7-2 and TRBJ1-6; the D is unclear. The CDR3 length is 18 residues. Trimming took off 5 bases at V and 4 bases at J, with 21 bases between the two ends. Germline values: CDR1 SGHTA, CDR2 FQGNSA. The CDR3 reads CASSPDPAGSGYNSPLHF. The CDR3 DNA follows: TGTGCCAGCAGCCCCGATCCCGCGGGGTCGGGTTATAATTCACCCCTCCACTTT.